This T cell receptor (beta chain) was sequenced in a study of primary melanoma T cells and metastatic recurrence. Across the study: Samples were primary melanomas of stage T2 to T4.

This CDR3 is 14 amino acids long. The junction had 6 bases not matched to a gene; V was cut back by 4 bases and J by 6 bases. Study-level results: Suggested, not shown: primary melanomas can contain effective antitumor T cells.

The assay was immunoSEQ multiplex PCR, and TCRdb's table has in-frame clones only and misses some. The sample yields about 220 clones, less than 90% seen once. This clone came up once. Antigen: not known. The chain is built from TRBV7-1 and TRBJ2-3; the match to TRBD1 covers 8 bases. TRBV7-1 belongs to the ORF category, with a function that is uncertain. The clonotype originates from a human donor with melanoma. The source material was melanoma tumor tissue. CDR3: CASSLSGGIDTQYF. The CDR3 region has the DNA TGTGCCAGCAGCTTATCAGGGGGCATCGATACGCAGTATTTT.